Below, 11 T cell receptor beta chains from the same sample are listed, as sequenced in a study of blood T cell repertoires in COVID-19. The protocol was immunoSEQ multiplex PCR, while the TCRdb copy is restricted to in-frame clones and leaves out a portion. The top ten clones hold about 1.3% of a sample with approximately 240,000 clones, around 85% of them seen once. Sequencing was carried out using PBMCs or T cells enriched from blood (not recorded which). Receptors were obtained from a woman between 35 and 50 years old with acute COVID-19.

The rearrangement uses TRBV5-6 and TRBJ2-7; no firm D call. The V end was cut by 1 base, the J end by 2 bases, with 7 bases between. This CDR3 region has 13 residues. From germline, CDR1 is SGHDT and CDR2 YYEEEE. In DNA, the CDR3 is TGTGCCAGCAGCTTGTTCGGAGCCTACGAGCAGTACTTC. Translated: CASSLFGAYEQYF.

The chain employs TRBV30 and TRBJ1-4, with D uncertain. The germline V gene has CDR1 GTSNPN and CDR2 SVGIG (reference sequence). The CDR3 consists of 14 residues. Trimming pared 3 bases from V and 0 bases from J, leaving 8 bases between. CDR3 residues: CAWSFGSTNEKLFF. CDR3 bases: TGTGCCTGGAGCTTCGGGTCAACTAATGAAAAACTGTTTTTT.

CDR3 DNA sequence: TGTGCCAGCAGCTTAGTGCAGGGGGTGGGCTACGAGCAGTACTTC. It is translated as CASSLVQGVGYEQYF. The gene calls are TRBV7-9 and TRBJ2-7; 7 bases align to TRBD1. This CDR3 spans 15 amino acids. Trimming removed 1 base from V and 3 bases from J; junction bases left unmatched: 6. CDR1 SEHNR and CDR2 FQNEAQ come from the germline V gene (reference sequence).

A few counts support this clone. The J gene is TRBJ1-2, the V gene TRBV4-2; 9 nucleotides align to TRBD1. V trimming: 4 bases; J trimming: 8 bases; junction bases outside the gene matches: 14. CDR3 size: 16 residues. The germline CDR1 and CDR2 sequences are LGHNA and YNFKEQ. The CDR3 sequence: CASSRSQTGGTGGYTF. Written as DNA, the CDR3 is TGTGCCAGCAGCCGGAGTCAGACAGGGGGTACAGGCGGCTACACCTTC.

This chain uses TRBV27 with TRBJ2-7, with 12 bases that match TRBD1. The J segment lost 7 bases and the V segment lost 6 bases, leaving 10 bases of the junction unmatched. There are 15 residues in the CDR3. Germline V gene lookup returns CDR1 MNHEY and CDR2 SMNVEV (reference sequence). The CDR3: CASRPIGTGGLEQYF. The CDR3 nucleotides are TGTGCCAGCAGACCTATCGGGACAGGGGGCCTTGAGCAGTACTTC.

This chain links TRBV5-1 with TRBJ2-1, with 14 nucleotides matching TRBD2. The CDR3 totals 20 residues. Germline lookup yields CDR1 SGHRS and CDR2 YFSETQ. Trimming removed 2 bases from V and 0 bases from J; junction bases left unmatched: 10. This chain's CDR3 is CASSFPGTSGSGSSYNEQFF. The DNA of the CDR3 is TGCGCCAGCAGCTTTCCCGGGACTAGCGGGAGTGGGAGCTCCTACAATGAGCAGTTCTTC. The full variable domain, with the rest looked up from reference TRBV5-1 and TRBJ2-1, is KAGVTQTPRYLIKTRGQQVTLSCSPISGHRSVSWYQQTPGQGLQFLFEYFSETQRNKGNFPGRFSGRQFSNSRSEMNVSTLELGDSALYLCASSFPGTSGSGSSYNEQFFGPGTRLTVL.

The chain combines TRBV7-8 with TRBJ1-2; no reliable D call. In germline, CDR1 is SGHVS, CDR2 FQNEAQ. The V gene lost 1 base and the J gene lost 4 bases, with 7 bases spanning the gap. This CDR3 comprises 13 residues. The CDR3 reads CASSLGLFYGYTF. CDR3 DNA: TGTGCCAGCAGCTTAGGTCTGTTCTATGGCTACACCTTC. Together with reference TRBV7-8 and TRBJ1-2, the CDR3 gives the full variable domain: GAGVSQSPRYKVAKRGQDVALRCDPISGHVSLFWYQQALGQGPEFLTYFQNEAQLDKSGLPSDRFFAERPEGSVSTLKIQRTQQEDSAVYLCASSLGLFYGYTFGSGTRLTVV.

CDR3 loop: CASSWDSDNSGANVLTF. CDR3 DNA: TGCGCCAGCAGTTGGGACAGCGACAACTCTGGGGCCAACGTCCTGACTTTC. The chain carries TRBV23-1 and TRBJ2-6; 7 bases map to TRBD1. TRBV23-1 is marked as an open reading frame, function uncertain. V shed 5 bases and J 0 bases; nucleotides not matched to a gene: 7. This CDR3 has 17 residues.

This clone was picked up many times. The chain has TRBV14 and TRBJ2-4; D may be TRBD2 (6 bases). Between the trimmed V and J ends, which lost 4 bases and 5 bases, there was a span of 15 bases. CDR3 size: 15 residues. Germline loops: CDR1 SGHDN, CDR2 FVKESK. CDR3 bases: TGTGCCAGCAGCCTCAAGAGGCCGGGGGAAAACATTCAGTACTTC. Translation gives CASSLKRPGENIQYF.

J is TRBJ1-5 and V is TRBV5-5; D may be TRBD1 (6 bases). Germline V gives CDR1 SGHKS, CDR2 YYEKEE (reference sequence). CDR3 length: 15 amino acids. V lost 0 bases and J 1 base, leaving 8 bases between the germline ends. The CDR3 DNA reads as TGTGCCAGCAGCTTGGGGGGGCCGAGCAATCAGCCCCAGCATTTT. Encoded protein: CASSLGGPSNQPQHF.

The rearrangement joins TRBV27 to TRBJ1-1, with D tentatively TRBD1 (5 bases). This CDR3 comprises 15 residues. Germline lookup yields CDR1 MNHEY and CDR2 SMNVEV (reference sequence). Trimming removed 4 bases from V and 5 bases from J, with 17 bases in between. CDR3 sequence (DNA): TGTGCCAGCAGTTCTCCGGGACGGGGGAAAACTGAAGCTTTCTTT. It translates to CASSSPGRGKTEAFF.